The next 3 T cell receptor beta chains were all read from a single sample in a study of T cells in Graves' hyperthyroidism and ophthalmopathy. From RNA transcripts, TCR beta CDR3 regions were amplified. Initially, a first-round RT-PCR of the TCR CDR3 employed the HTBI primer set. MiXCR, applied by TCRdb to the multiplex PCR reads, yields one record per CDR3 protein. This repertoire shows approximately 700,000 distinct CDR3 sequences, 16% found once; its top ten account for about 8.4%. The sample was blood. The receptors come from a man between 18 and 35 years old with Graves' hyperthyroidism.

This clonotype was recorded many times. In DNA form, the CDR3 reads TGTGCCAGCAGTTCGTTTGGGGACCTACACCGTGATACGCAGTATTTT. It encodes CASSSFGDLHRDTQYF. The rearrangement joins TRBV28 to TRBJ2-3; D may match TRBD1 or TRBD2 (5 bases each). The ends were cut back, 4 bases at V and 6 bases at J, with 20 bases in the middle. The germline gives CDR1 MDHEN, CDR2 SYDVKM. This CDR3 has 16 amino acids.

The gene calls are TRBV20-1 and TRBJ1-5, with TRBD1 identical over 9 bases. In germline, CDR1 is DFQATT, CDR2 SNEGSKA (reference sequence). The J segment lost 2 bases and the V segment lost 6 bases, leaving 8 bases of the junction unmatched. The CDR3 has 15 residues. CDR3 protein: CSAIYRGLGNQPQHF. CDR3 DNA: TGCAGTGCCATTTACAGGGGGCTCGGCAATCAGCCCCAGCATTTT.

The chain combines TRBV13 with TRBJ2-6, with 9 bases that match TRBD1. Per the germline V gene, CDR1 is PRHDT and CDR2 is FYEKMQ (reference sequence). The CDR3 runs to 17 residues. The V segment lost 5 bases and the J segment 1 base; nucleotides outside the gene matches: 6. The CDR3 loop reads CASSGRQGGSGANVLTF. In nucleotides, the CDR3 is TGTGCCAGCAGCGGACGACAGGGGGGATCTGGGGCCAACGTCCTGACTTTC. Variable domain in full (rest from reference TRBV13 and TRBJ2-6): AAGVIQSPRHLIKEKRETATLKCYPIPRHDTVYWYQQGPGQDPQFLISFYEKMQSDKGSIPDRFSAQQFSDYHSELNMSSLELGDSALYFCASSGRQGGSGANVLTFGAGSRLTVL.